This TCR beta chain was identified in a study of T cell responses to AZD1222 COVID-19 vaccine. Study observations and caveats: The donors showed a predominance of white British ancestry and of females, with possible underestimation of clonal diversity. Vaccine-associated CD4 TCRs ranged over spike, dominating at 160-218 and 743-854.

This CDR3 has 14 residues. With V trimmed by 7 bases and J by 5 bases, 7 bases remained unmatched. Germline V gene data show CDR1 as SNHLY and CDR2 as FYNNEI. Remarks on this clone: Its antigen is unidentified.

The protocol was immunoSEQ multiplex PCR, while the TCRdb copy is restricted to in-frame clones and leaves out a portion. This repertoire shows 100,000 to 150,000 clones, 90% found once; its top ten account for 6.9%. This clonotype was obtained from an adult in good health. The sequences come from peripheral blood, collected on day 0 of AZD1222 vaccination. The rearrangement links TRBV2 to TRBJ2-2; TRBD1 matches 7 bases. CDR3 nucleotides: TGTGCCAGCAATCGACAGGGCATTACCGGGGAGCTGTTTTTT. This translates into CASNRQGITGELFF.